This TCR beta chain came from a study of blood T cell repertoires in COVID-19. Germline V gene lookup returns CDR1 SGHNT and CDR2 YYREEE (reference sequence). The length of the CDR3 is 15 residues. The V end lost 0 bases, the J end lost 1 base, and 10 bases lay between the germline ends. Sequenced by immunoSEQ multiplex PCR; TCRdb stores in-frame clones only, minus some. The data hold approximately 88,000 clones, with roughly 80% observed a single time. The material sequenced was peripheral blood. The clonotype was recovered from an elderly woman with acute or convalescent COVID-19. The chain is built from TRBV5-4 and TRBJ1-1; weak D call: TRBD1 (5 bases). The CDR3 region has the DNA TGTGCCAGCAGCTTGGTCCAGGGCAGGAACACTGAAGCTTTCTTT. This gives the protein CASSLVQGRNTEAFF.